The 4 T cell receptor beta chains presented below share a single source sample, sequenced in a study of OX40 agonist ivuxolimab in advanced cancers. The protocol was immunoSEQ multiplex PCR, while the TCRdb copy is restricted to in-frame clones and leaves out a portion. The table shows over 60,000 clones, with roughly nine tenths occurring only once. The specimen was CD4+ or CD8+ T cells sorted from blood, collected in a trial of the OX40 agonist ivuxolimab. The receptors shown here come from an adult with an advanced solid tumor such as melanoma, head and neck, liver or kidney cancer.

There are a few counts of this clone. J is TRBJ2-5 and V is TRBV28; weak D call: TRBD1 (6 bases). The germline V gene has CDR1 MDHEN and CDR2 SYDVKM. The V gene lost 3 bases and the J gene lost 6 bases, with 14 bases spanning the gap. The CDR3 is 14 amino acids. The CDR3: CASSFGTLQKTQYF. The CDR3 coding sequence is TGTGCCAGCAGTTTCGGGACACTGCAGAAGACCCAGTACTTC.

The V call is TRBV5-5, the J call TRBJ1-2, with D uncertain. The CDR3 sequence is 15 residues long. From germline, CDR1 is SGHKS and CDR2 YYEKEE (reference sequence). V lost 4 bases and J lost 7, with 20 bases in between. CDR3 nucleotide sequence: TGTGCCAGCAGCCCGACGGAGACTATATTGGGTGGCTACACCTTC. Its protein is CASSPTETILGGYTF.

V gene TRBV7-8 combines with J gene TRBJ1-5; D uncertain. The CDR3 is 19 residues long. Germline CDR1 reads SGHVS; CDR2 reads FQNEAQ. V was clipped by 4 bases and J by 0 bases, with 22 bases between them. CDR3: CASSSSRQEGLYSNQPQHF. CDR3 coding DNA: TGTGCCAGCAGCTCTTCCCGGCAGGAGGGCCTTTATAGCAATCAGCCCCAGCATTTT.

The V and J genes are TRBV28 and TRBJ1-1, with a weak D call TRBD1 (5 bases). Trimming left V 2 bases short and J 1 base short, with 14 bases between. The CDR3 is made up of 16 amino acids. CDR1 is MDHEN, CDR2 SYDVKM, per germline. The CDR3 region is CASSLLEGYTNTEAFF. The CDR3 DNA follows: TGTGCCAGCAGTTTACTTGAGGGGTATACGAACACTGAAGCTTTCTTT.